This TCR beta chain was sequenced for a study of blood T cell repertoires in COVID-19. Study information: COVID-19 samples, acute and convalescent, were from the United States, Italy and Spain. Sample material is recorded as cDNA or gDNA derived from T cells, B-cell-depleted T cells, or PBMCs.

Original analysis: Reference gene primer amplification gave nucleated cell count estimates. Using immunoSEQ multiplex PCR, the repertoire was profiled, and TCRdb retains in-frame clones only, with some absent. The V and J calls and clone size come from that table; D and trimming were worked out from the DNA. Altogether some 250,000 clones are present, over 80% being singletons, with the ten largest covering 1.2%. CDR1 is GTSNPN, CDR2 SVGIG, per germline (reference sequence). The CDR3 extends over 13 amino acids. The V end lost 0 bases, the J end lost 5 bases, and 10 bases lay between the germline ends. Cohorts were assigned according to the clinical history that participants reported.

Source material: PBMCs or T cells enriched from blood (not recorded which). The TCR originated in a human donor in a cohort exposed to, infected with or recovered from COVID-19 (not recorded which). The donor label of this sample is uncertain. The chain joins TRBV30 to TRBJ2-5; D is undetermined. CDR3 coding DNA: TGTGCCTGGAGTGTTGGTACGAGGGAGACCCAGTACTTC. This codes for CAWSVGTRETQYF. Using reference TRBV30 and TRBJ2-5 for the parts outside the CDR3, the full variable domain is SQTIHQWPATLVQPVGSPLSLECTVEGTSNPNLYWYRQAAGRGLQLLFYSVGIGQISSEVPQNLSASRPQDRQFILSSKKLLLSDSGFYLCAWSVGTRETQYFGPGTRLLVL.